These 23 T cell receptor beta chains were sequenced from one sample in a study of T cell repertoires in cytomegalovirus infection. TCRdb re-called the reads with MiXCR, one entry per CDR3 protein. The sample consists of under 150,000 distinct CDR3 sequences, roughly 25% of them appearing once. These receptors have no identified antigens. The sequencing sample was made of PBMCs, sequenced either directly or after in vitro stimulation (not recorded which). The receptor set was obtained from a human donor in good health (CMV status not recorded). Some clones in this sample may be carry-over from other donors' samples.

This clonotype has just a few counts. The genes are TRBV7-2 and TRBJ2-7, with 7 bases lining up with TRBD2. Losses at the gene ends were 5 bases for V and 7 bases for J; bases not matched to a gene: 11. The CDR3 is 14 amino acids. Germline CDR1 and CDR2: SGHTA and FQGNSA. This chain's CDR3 is CASSQRDPVGEQYF. In DNA form, the CDR3 reads TGTGCCAGCAGCCAGCGGGACCCAGTAGGGGAGCAGTACTTC.

This clonotype was seen a handful of times. The genes are TRBV24-1 and TRBJ1-5, with 7 bases fitting TRBD1. The length of the CDR3 is 13 residues. Trimming at V came to 8 bases and at J to 3 bases, leaving 3 bases not matched to a gene. Germline CDR1 KGHDR, CDR2 SFDVKD. The CDR3 protein is CATTGGLNQPQHF. The CDR3 DNA is TGTGCCACCACAGGGGGGCTCAATCAGCCCCAGCATTTT.

This clonotype was recorded a few times. The chain recombines TRBV12-3 or TRBV12-4 with TRBJ2-1, with TRBD2 identical over 7 bases. Trimming took 6 bases from V and 7 from J; bases not matched to a gene: 12. This CDR3 is 15 amino acids long. CDR3 DNA sequence: TGTGCCAGCAGGTTAACTAGCGTTGGCTGGAATGAGCAGTTCTTC. Protein sequence: CASRLTSVGWNEQFF.

This clonotype has a count of ten or more. This rearrangement joins TRBV7-2 to TRBJ2-7, with D perhaps matching TRBD2 (5 bases). Trimming cost V 0 bases and J 3 bases, with 9 bases left between them. Germline V CDR1 and CDR2: SGHTA, FQGNSA. The CDR3 sequence is 14 residues long. The CDR3 spells CASSLASAVYEQYV. CDR3 coding DNA: TGTGCCAGCAGCTTAGCTAGCGCGGTCTACGAGCAGTACGTC.

The rearrangement joins TRBV27 to TRBJ1-6, with 9 positions matching TRBD1. The CDR3 contains 14 residues. The trim removed 4 bases at V and 9 bases at J, leaving 4 bases unmatched. CDR1 MNHEY and CDR2 SMNVEV come from the germline V gene (reference sequence). CDR3 loop: CASSSGTGSSPLHF. The DNA for the CDR3 is TGTGCCAGCAGTTCCGGGACAGGGAGTTCACCCCTCCACTTT.

This clonotype was observed many times. V and J are TRBV7-2 and TRBJ2-4, with a possible D match to TRBD1 (7 bases). The germline V and J ends were trimmed by 5 bases and 1 base, with 24 bases remaining between them. This CDR3 contains 19 residues. Germline CDR1 is SGHTA and CDR2 is FQGNSA. The CDR3 sequence: CASSGGTARPGTAKNIQYF. In DNA form, the CDR3 reads TGTGCCAGCAGCGGAGGGACAGCCCGACCTGGGACGGCCAAAAACATTCAGTACTTC.

This clonotype turned up a few times. The chain links TRBV15 to TRBJ1-2; maybe TRBD1 (5 bases). Germline CDR1 is LNHNV and CDR2 is YYDKDF (reference sequence). The CDR3 loop spans 16 amino acids. Trimming took 0 bases from V and 5 from J, leaving 16 bases between them. CDR3 DNA: TGTGCCACCAGCAGAGATCGGGACCTACTAATTTATGGCTACACCTTC. Amino acid sequence: CATSRDRDLLIYGYTF. Using reference TRBV15 and TRBJ1-2 for the parts outside the CDR3, the full variable domain is DAMVIQNPRYQVTQFGKPVTLSCSQTLNHNVMYWYQQKSSQAPKLLFHYYDKDFNNEADTPDNFQSRRPNTSFCFLDIRSPGLGDTAMYLCATSRDRDLLIYGYTFGSGTRLTVV.

Relative to its sample, this clonotype is medium-sized. CDR3 region: CASSLDWTTGELFF. The DNA for the CDR3 is TGTGCCAGCAGCTTAGACTGGACCACCGGGGAGCTGTTTTTT. This sequence joins TRBV7-2 and TRBJ2-2; no reliable D call. CDR1 and CDR2 from the germline V gene are SGHTA and FQGNSA. The CDR3 covers 14 residues. V lost 1 base, J lost 4 bases, and 7 bases lay in between.

The chain employs TRBV27 and TRBJ1-6, with a weak D call TRBD1 (6 bases). Germline loops: CDR1 MNHEY, CDR2 SMNVEV (reference sequence). The CDR3 length is 15 residues. Trimming left V 5 bases short and J 9 bases short, with 17 bases between. The DNA of the CDR3 is TGTGCCAGCAGTCAGGAGGGCAGGGGAATTTCACCCCTCCACTTT. Its protein is CASSQEGRGISPLHF.

This chain uses TRBV11-2 with TRBJ2-3; 11 bases agree with TRBD2. Germline lookup yields CDR1 SGHAT and CDR2 FQNNGV. This CDR3 has 18 residues. The V gene end was trimmed by 1 base and the J gene end by 2 bases; junction bases not matched to a gene: 8. As DNA, the CDR3 is TGTGCCAGCAGCTTAGCTGGTAGCGGGAGGGCCCCCACAGATACGCAGTATTTT. Translated, it gives CASSLAGSGRAPTDTQYF.

This clonotype came up a few times. V and J are TRBV4-3 and TRBJ2-2; D ambiguous. The CDR3 is 13 residues long. V shed 0 bases and J shed 7 bases, with 6 bases lying between them. The V gene's germline CDR1 is LGHNA and CDR2 YSLEER. DNA of the CDR3: TGCGCCAGCAGCCAAGACGGTGTCGGGGAGCTGTTTTTT. Translating gives CASSQDGVGELFF.

This clonotype came up a few times. The rearrangement uses TRBV6-2 or TRBV6-3 and TRBJ2-1; 11 nucleotides match TRBD2. CDR3 length equals 13 residues. CDR1 and CDR2 (germline): MNHEY, SVGEGT. The V segment lost 7 bases and the J segment 14 bases; nucleotides outside the gene matches: 10. CDR3 DNA: TGTGCCAGCACCCTGGGACTAGCGGTGAGAAAGTTCTTC. Translating it yields CASTLGLAVRKFF.

The chain combines TRBV12-3 or TRBV12-4 with TRBJ2-7; unclear D gene. The V end lost 3 bases, the J end lost 0 bases, and 9 bases lay between the germline ends. The CDR3 has 14 residues. The CDR3 sequence: CASSFRLSSYEQYF. The CDR3 DNA follows: TGTGCCAGCAGTTTCCGCCTTAGCTCCTACGAGCAGTACTTC.

The chain recombines TRBV15 with TRBJ2-1; a possible D gene is TRBD2 (6 bases). CDR3 size: 16 residues. V shed 1 base and J shed 4 bases, with 14 bases lying between them. Germline V gene lookup returns CDR1 LNHNV and CDR2 YYDKDF (reference sequence). The CDR3 loop is CATSRGGREAYNEQFF. The DNA of the CDR3 is TGTGCCACCAGCAGAGGGGGCAGGGAGGCATACAATGAGCAGTTCTTC. Full variable domain (rest looked up from reference TRBV15 and TRBJ2-1): DAMVIQNPRYQVTQFGKPVTLSCSQTLNHNVMYWYQQKSSQAPKLLFHYYDKDFNNEADTPDNFQSRRPNTSFCFLDIRSPGLGDTAMYLCATSRGGREAYNEQFFGPGTRLTVL.

J is TRBJ2-5 and V is TRBV11-3, with D perhaps matching TRBD2 (5 bases). Germline V lookup: CDR1 SGHNT, CDR2 YENEEA. V lost 3 bases, J lost 3 bases, and 8 bases lay in between. This CDR3 region has 13 residues. This CDR3 reads CASSFEGKETQYF. In DNA, the CDR3 is TGTGCCAGCAGCTTTGAGGGAAAAGAGACCCAGTACTTC.

This clonotype was found a few times. The V gene is TRBV7-8, the J gene TRBJ1-1, with D uncertain. The CDR3 is 14 residues long. Germline CDR1 and CDR2: SGHVS and FQNEAQ. V lost 1 base to trimming and J lost 1 base, with 7 bases between them. In DNA form, the CDR3 reads TGTGCCAGCAGCTTAGTTTGGGAGAACACTGAAGCTTTCTTT. It yields the protein CASSLVWENTEAFF.

This clonotype occurred a few times. The J gene is TRBJ1-2, the V gene TRBV28; a weak D match, TRBD1 (6 bases). Trimming took off 6 bases at V and 2 bases at J, with 22 bases between the two ends. The CDR3 covers 17 residues. Germline V gene lookup returns CDR1 MDHEN and CDR2 SYDVKM. CDR3 DNA: TGTGCCAGCAGGGGACTGGGCACAGGGAGCACGAACTATGGCTACACCTTC. Translation: CASRGLGTGSTNYGYTF.

The V and J genes are TRBV28 and TRBJ2-3, with a possible D match to TRBD1 (5 bases). Germline-derived CDR1 and CDR2 are MDHEN and SYDVKM. There are 13 residues in the CDR3. Trimming cost V 5 bases and J 2 bases, with 8 bases left between them. The CDR3 DNA is TGTGCCAGCAGTAACAGGAACACAGATACGCAGTATTTT. The encoded protein is CASSNRNTDTQYF.

The gene calls are TRBV6-8 and TRBJ2-1; 9 positions match TRBD2. CDR3 length: 15 amino acids. Germline V gene sequence: CDR1 MNHGY, CDR2 SAAAGT. V lost 6 bases to trimming and J lost 4 bases; unmatched junction nucleotides: 7. The CDR3 is CASSRPGLAYNEQFF. In DNA, the CDR3 is TGTGCCAGCAGCCGCCCGGGACTAGCTTACAATGAGCAGTTCTTC.

This clonotype was seen repeatedly, ten times or more. The chain combines TRBV7-9 with TRBJ2-7; 8 bases are a match to TRBD1. CDR1 and CDR2 from the germline V gene are SEHNR and FQNEAQ (reference sequence). V dropped 6 bases and J dropped 3; count of bases not matched to a gene: 4. The CDR3 consists of 13 residues. The CDR3 spells CASSGQGVYEQYF. The CDR3 DNA is TGTGCCAGCAGTGGACAGGGAGTCTACGAGCAGTACTTC.

This clonotype has ten or more counts. The junction departs from the called germline gene at one end, perhaps through a read error. The chain is built from TRBV7-2 and TRBJ2-4, with D uncertain. Germline lookup yields CDR1 SGHTA and CDR2 FQGNSA. The CDR3 has 13 amino acids. DNA of the CDR3: TGTGCCAGCACCTTATTGAACAAGGACATTCAGTACTTC. Amino acid sequence: CASTLLNKDIQYF.

This clonotype was recorded a few times. V usage is TRBV10-3 and J usage is TRBJ2-7; D is undetermined. CDR1 and CDR2 from the germline V gene are ENHRY and SYGVKD. Deletions cut 0 bases from V and 4 bases from J, with 13 bases between. The CDR3 sequence is 15 residues long. The CDR3 is CAISESIMAKYEQYF. CDR3 coding DNA: TGTGCCATCAGTGAGTCGATCATGGCTAAATACGAGCAGTACTTC.

This clonotype has just a few counts. This chain connects TRBV6-5 to TRBJ1-1; TRBD1 might be the D (5 bases). Germline-derived CDR1 and CDR2 are MNHEY and SVGAGI. This CDR3 region has 12 residues. Trimming took off 8 bases at V and 5 bases at J, with 12 bases between the two ends. The CDR3 region has the DNA TGTGCCAGCCACAGGACGGCTACTGAAGCTTTCTTT. Residues: CASHRTATEAFF.